This T cell receptor beta chain originates from a study of blood T cell repertoires in COVID-19 (dated by TCRdb to 2018 to 2020). For context, the study as a whole: Samples from collaborators originated in the United States, Italy and Spain and spanned both the acute and convalescent phases of COVID-19. The material from the prospective study consisted of cDNA or gDNA derived from T cells, B-cell-depleted T cells, or PBMCs. Subjects who had been exposed to COVID-19, were actively infected with it, or had recovered from it provided the deeply sampled blood TCRbeta repertoires that made up the dataset. The repertoires were made available in a free public database intended to serve as a resource for research on the immune response to SARS-CoV-2. The samples were drawn from the first 160 participants of the ongoing ImmuneRACE study and from about 1,200 subjects provided by 6 global collaborators. Sample metadata almost always included a de-identified subject ID, COVID-19 status, age in years and sex. Where available, HLA class I and class II types were obtained from metadata supplied by the sample provider rather than from assay-based typing. The paper's findings and limits, for the study overall: Clinical and demographic metadata were provided uncurated, with the amount varying by source and participant.

One collaborating source in Seattle enrolled patients while the patients were actively infected and followed the patients over time throughout the course of disease. Each collaborating institution followed its own protocols to collect whole blood in K2EDTA tubes. For TCRbeta analysis, collaborator samples were shipped as frozen whole blood, as isolated PBMCs, or as DNA extracted from either sample type. The immunoSEQ Assay, a bias-controlled multiplex PCR, was used to amplify TCRbeta CDR3 regions from genomic DNA. The authors' pipeline ran thus. The number of nucleated cells in each sample was estimated from the amplification of reference gene primers within the assay. To quantify the absolute abundance of each unique TCRbeta CDR3 rearrangement, sequence reads were collapsed and filtered. For each sample, productive Simpson clonality was calculated as the square root of Simpson's diversity index across productive rearrangements. The immuneACCESS repertoire file appears here via TCRdb, limited to in-frame rearrangements. These files lack a portion of the clones; in checked studies, under half of the deficit traces to unresolved V genes, and the cause of the others is not known. Clone size and the V and J calls come from that table; the DNA yielded D and trimming. This sample gives 150,000 to 200,000 clones in total; about 87% of them show up just once. Clones ranked in the top ten supply under 0.7% of the sample.

Details on this clone: This clone's antigen is unknown. Within one base of it there is no much larger clone, and no base qualities were kept.

At the junction V is shortened by 7 bases and J by 7 bases; bases outside the gene matches: 8. For CDR1 and CDR2, the germline V gene (reference sequence) lists SEHNR and FQNEAQ. The cysteine opens and the phenylalanine closes a CDR3 of 15 amino acids. Only the CDR3 region is kept as DNA, spanning 45 bases read in frame from base 1. The sample was peripheral blood. Recombination joined TRBV7-9 with TRBJ1-6; 9 bases in the middle match TRBD1. The receptor comes from a man between 60 and 70 years old with COVID-19, enrolled during active disease. The CDR3 region reads CASTPETGGNSPLHF. At the DNA level, the sequence is TGTGCCAGCACCCCAGAGACAGGGGGGAATTCACCCCTCCACTTT.